The sequence of this T cell receptor (beta chain) was determined in a study of blood T cell repertoires in COVID-19. Method: immunoSEQ multiplex PCR; TCRdb's copy keeps in-frame clones and lacks some. The sample consists of about 120,000 clones, around 87% of them appearing once. This CDR3 has 15 residues. Trimming cost V 3 bases and J 13 bases; bases outside gene matches: 14. Germline V CDR1 and CDR2: MNHEY, SMNVEV (reference sequence). Sequencing was performed on peripheral blood. The receptor's source is a woman between 65 and 79 years old with acute or convalescent COVID-19. The rearrangement uses TRBV27 and TRBJ2-2, with TRBD2 matching over 7 bases. The CDR3 DNA sequence: TGTGCCAGCAGTTTGTCGACTAGCCTGACTGCTGGGCTGTTTTTT. Residues: CASSLSTSLTAGLFF.